These T cell receptor beta chains were read from a single sample in a study of blood T cell repertoires in COVID-19. TCRdb's table, derived via immunoSEQ multiplex PCR, lists solely in-frame clones and lacks some. The sample carries some 300,000 clones, 70% to 90% recorded once. The sample comprised peripheral blood. These receptors came from a woman between 45 and 60 years old with active or convalescent COVID-19. The CDR3 runs from the conserved cysteine through the conserved F or W. Each record gives: J gene, V gene, D gene, CDR3 DNA, CDR3 protein. The D gene is left open where the match is weak.

TRBJ2-7	TRBV6-5	NA	TGTGCCAGCAGTTCCCCCTCGACTAACGAGCAGTACTTC	CASSSPSTNEQYF
TRBJ1-2	TRBV28	NA	TGTGCCAGCAGTTTCCCCTTGGCAGGGGAAAACTATGGCTACACCTTC	CASSFPLAGENYGYTF
TRBJ2-6	TRBV19	TRBD2	TGTGCCAGTAGTTTCAAGCGGGGGGTTAGAGGGGGGGCCAACGTCCTGACTTTC	CASSFKRGVRGGANVLTF
TRBJ2-1	TRBV5-1	TRBD2	TGCGCCAGCAGCTTGGGGGACTATTACAATGAGCAGTTCTTC	CASSLGDYYNEQFF
TRBJ1-4	TRBV3-1/TRBV3-2	NA	TGTGCCAGCACTCCGACAGCTGGTAATGAAAAACTGTTTTTT	CASTPTAGNEKLFF
TRBJ1-3	TRBV21-1	NA	TGTGCCAGCAGCACTGGGAGGGACAGGGGGCATAGCTCTGGAAACACCATATATTTT	CASSTGRDRGHSSGNTIYF
TRBJ2-7	TRBV19	NA	TGTGCCAGTAGCCCGGACTACGCTTCCCGGGGGCAGTACTTC	CASSPDYASRGQYF
TRBJ1-6	TRBV10-3	NA	TGTGCCATCAGTGCCAGGGATAATTCACCCCTCCACTTT	CAISARDNSPLHF
TRBJ2-1	TRBV5-1	TRBD2	TGCGCCAGCAGCTCTCGCCGACTAGCGGGGGGAAACAATGAGCAGTTCTTC	CASSSRRLAGGNNEQFF
TRBJ2-6	TRBV7-6	NA	TGTGCCAGCAGCTTAGTAGGTTCACAGGTATCTGGGGCCAACGTCCTGACTTTC	CASSLVGSQVSGANVLTF